The following is a TCR beta chain sequence with its context. The antigen is not known. The treatment denotes: 15 to 20 received Ad26.COV2.S at low or high dose, single or two shots; 5 received placebo; per-sample allocation not given. The samples date from day 63 after the first vaccine or placebo injection. The shot given was an Ad26 vector that makes Wuhan-strain SARS-CoV-2 spike. Measured with immunoSEQ multiplex PCR; TCRdb has only the in-frame clones, and not every one. The sample lists around 250,000 clones; around 88% were seen once. The data derive from a study of Ad26.COV2.S vaccination and SARS-CoV-2 variants. Per germline, CDR1 SGHVS and CDR2 FQNEAQ. CDR3 length: 20 residues. V shed 1 base and J 2 bases; nucleotides not matched to a gene: 14. The study, taken as a whole, reports: Substantial response breadth was reportedly seen for spike-specific CD8+ and CD4+ T cells after vaccination. Across vaccine and placebo recipients, the breadth of non-spike TCRs was similar.

This receptor was taken from a person aged 18-65 years who received the Ad26.COV2.S COVID-19 vaccine or a placebo. The rearrangement links TRBV7-8 to TRBJ2-2; TRBD2 aligns across 9 bases. The material sequenced was peripheral blood, taken in a trial of Ad26.COV2.S vaccine versus placebo. This CDR3 is CASSLVGGVAGVGNTGELFF. CDR3 sequence (DNA): TGTGCCAGCAGCTTAGTTGGGGGGGTAGCGGGAGTAGGCAACACCGGGGAGCTGTTTTTT.